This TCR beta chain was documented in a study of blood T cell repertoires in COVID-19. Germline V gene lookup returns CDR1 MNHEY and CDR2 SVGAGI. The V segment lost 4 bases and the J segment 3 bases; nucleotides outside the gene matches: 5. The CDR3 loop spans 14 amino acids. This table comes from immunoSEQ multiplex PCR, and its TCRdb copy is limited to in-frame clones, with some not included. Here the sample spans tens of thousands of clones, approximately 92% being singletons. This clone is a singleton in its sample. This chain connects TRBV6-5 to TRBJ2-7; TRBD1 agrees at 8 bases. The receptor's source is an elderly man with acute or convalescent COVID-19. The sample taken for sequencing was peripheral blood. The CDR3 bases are TGTGCCAGCAGTTCCGGACAGGGAAGCTACGAGCAGTACTTC. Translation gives CASSSGQGSYEQYF.